This T cell receptor (beta chain) was sequenced during a study of CD8 T cells in ankylosing spondylitis. Study-level points and caveats: Relatively rare in peripheral blood, disease-linked clones were also CD8+. Clones linked to disease were reported to show significant enrichment in matched ankylosing spondylitis synovial fluid. What seemed typical of ankylosing spondylitis blood was a TCR beta motif built from roughly eight highly homologous variants.

This clonotype was picked up many times. Its antigen is still unknown. This CDR3 spans 13 amino acids. Trimming left V 0 bases short and J 7 bases short, with 9 bases between. The germline CDR1 and CDR2 sequences are MNHEY and SVGAGI. TCRdb independently ran MiXCR on the 5' RACE reads; one entry per CDR3 protein. Of some 240,000 distinct CDR3 sequences in the sample, 8.6% are singletons; the top ten hold under 7.5%. The sequence derives from a male donor with ankylosing spondylitis or in good health (not recorded which). Specimen: blood, either unsorted or a sorted T cell fraction (not recorded which). The rearrangement links TRBV6-5 to TRBJ1-2, with D maybe TRBD1 (5 bases). CDR3 DNA: TGTGCCAGCAGTTACTCGGGGGTTGGTGGCTACACCTTC. This gives the protein CASSYSGVGGYTF.